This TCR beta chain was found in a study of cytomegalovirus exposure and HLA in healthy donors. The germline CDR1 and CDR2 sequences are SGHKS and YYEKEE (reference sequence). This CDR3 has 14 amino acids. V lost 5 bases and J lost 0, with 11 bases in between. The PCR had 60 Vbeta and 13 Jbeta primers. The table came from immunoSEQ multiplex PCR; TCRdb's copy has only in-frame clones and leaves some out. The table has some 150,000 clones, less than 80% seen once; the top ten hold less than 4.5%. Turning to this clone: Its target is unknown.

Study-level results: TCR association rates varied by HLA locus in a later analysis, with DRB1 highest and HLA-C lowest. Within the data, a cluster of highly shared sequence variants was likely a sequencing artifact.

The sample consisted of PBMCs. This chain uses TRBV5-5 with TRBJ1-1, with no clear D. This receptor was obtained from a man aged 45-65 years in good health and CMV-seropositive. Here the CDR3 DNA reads TGTGCCAGCAGTTCTCAGCGTATGAACACTGAAGCTTTCTTT. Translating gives CASSSQRMNTEAFF.